These T cell receptor beta chains were read from a single sample in a study of T-cell memory formation after mild COVID-19. TCRdb itself ran the 5' RACE reads through MiXCR, one entry per CDR3 protein. The data show approximately 300,000 distinct CDR3 sequences, around a sixth seen once. Sequencing used PBMCs or a T cell subset sorted from them (not recorded which). The source of these receptors is a young man who had mild COVID-19 (a few samples of this study predate the infection). Cell type and time point are not known. CDR3s leave out the opening cysteine and the closing phenylalanine or tryptophan.

V gene: TRBV10-2
CDR3 protein: ASRLDGAVADTQY

V gene: TRBV5-6
CDR3 protein: ASTAGGITDTQY

V gene: TRBV20-1
CDR3 protein: SARDGWNEQF

V gene: TRBV28
CDR3 protein: ASSLRTGFTDTQY

V gene: TRBV6-2/TRBV6-3
CDR3 protein: ASSYSIQGRSPLH

V gene: TRBV9
CDR3 protein: ASGGGQKNSPLH

V gene: TRBV30
CDR3 protein: DSRVQGADGYT

V gene: TRBV3-1
CDR3 protein: ASKSEVDIGYT

V gene: TRBV6-5
CDR3 protein: ASSMGDNYGYT

V gene: TRBV20-1
CDR3 protein: SASQFLAVTDTQY

V gene: TRBV18
CDR3 protein: ASSPWDSNQPQH

V gene: TRBV6-5
CDR3 protein: ASSYQGGNTEAF

V gene: TRBV6-5
CDR3 protein: ASSYYSQLGTQY

V gene: TRBV30
CDR3 protein: AWRGGTEQF

V gene: TRBV7-9
CDR3 protein: ASTAVGGGEKLF

V gene: TRBV6-2/TRBV6-3
CDR3 protein: ASSYLPGTGWGQPQH

V gene: TRBV12-3/TRBV12-4
CDR3 protein: ASSTRAPTEAF

V gene: TRBV7-9
CDR3 protein: ASSYLQGAAGELF

V gene: TRBV20-1
CDR3 protein: SAGLAGAADTQY

V gene: TRBV6-6
CDR3 protein: ASSQDRVEAF

V gene: TRBV3-1
CDR3 protein: ASSQNRASYEQY

V gene: TRBV12-3/TRBV12-4
CDR3 protein: ASSLSTGGTAPLH

V gene: TRBV6-5
CDR3 protein: ASSYSTGATQY

V gene: TRBV12-3/TRBV12-4
CDR3 protein: ASSLLAGGYEQY

V gene: TRBV6-5
CDR3 protein: ASRQQGLPYGYT